This TCR beta chain was identified during a study of spatial heterogeneity in lung cancer (dated by TCRdb to the late 2010s). Regarding the research as a whole: Beta-chain transcripts were consistently detected in greater numbers than alpha-chain transcripts, which likely reflects a higher abundance of beta-chain transcripts. Nonsynonymous mutation counts, determined by whole-exome sequencing of tumor tissue, were related to TCR repertoire features. At surgery, fewer than 250 tumor regions, 61 to 65 matched nontumor lung samples and some 54 PBMC samples were TCR-sequenced for both alpha and beta chains. In the raw uncorrected reads, each unique combination of TCR and UMI appeared more than ten times on average. In non-small cell lung cancer, the study quantitatively compared TCR alpha and beta repertoires across several tumor regions, matched nontumor lung, and blood. Here is what the overall study found, with its caveats: Ubiquitous expanded tumor TCRs showed up in blood more often at tumor resection than at routine follow-up. Additional single-cell paired TCR alpha and beta sequencing was considered necessary to confirm, at a functional level, the hypothesis that regional TCRs recognize regional mutations.

Libraries came from 5' RACE. Sequenced using a NextSeq 500. The TCR library protocol attached a unique molecular identifier to each TCR cDNA molecule to allow correction of PCR and sequencing errors. The study's own analysis went as follows. Decombinator tools were used for TCR identification, UMI-based error correction and CDR3 extraction. TCRs above a frequency of 2 per 1,000, corresponding to the top 1% of the tumor frequency distribution, were defined as expanded. Rényi diversity was computed with the R vegan package after subsampling each repertoire 100 times to 5,000 TCRs. CDR3 similarity networks were built from amino acid triplet string-kernel similarity, with CDR3s being connected when pairwise similarity was above 0.82. TCRdb passed the public sequencing reads through fastp at Q25 and MiXCR, retaining productive beta sequences. Each entry is one CDR3 protein sequence, shown with its most common DNA and genes. For this entry, the V and J calls and clone size follow TCRdb and not the study's own pipeline. The sample contains about 40,000 distinct CDR3 sequences, approximately 5.6% of them found a single time. The ten largest clones add up to 20% to 30% of the sample.

The CDR3 covers 15 residues, taking in both the cysteine and the phenylalanine. Only the CDR3 DNA stays, 45 bases, in frame from base 1. V is cut back by 6 bases and J by 2 bases, with 3 bases in the junction unmatched. A note on this clonotype: The antigen it binds to is not known. Base-call qualities are not available, and no considerably larger clone is one nucleotide away.

Sample time point, as interpreted from the label and publication: sample taken at primary tumor resection. The donors were 60 to 80 patients from the lung TRACERx cohort who had early-stage, untreated non-small cell lung cancer. Without any cell sorting, TCR sequencing was performed on whole RNA extracted either from tumor and nontumor lung tissue or from cryopreserved PBMC samples. Patients were selected for TCR sequencing only if sufficient RNA was available from at least two tumor regions. The sequence derives from a female donor with early-stage non-small cell lung cancer. The rearrangement combines TRBV12-3 or TRBV12-4 with TRBJ1-5; 11 middle bases align to TRBD1. The sequenced sample was PBMCs, obtained at surgery. At the DNA level, the sequence is TGTGCCAGCAGGCGGACAGGGGGCGGCAATCAGCCCCAGCATTTT. Translated, it gives CASRRTGGGNQPQHF.